Each of the 24 T cell receptor beta chains below was sequenced from the same sample in a study of radiotherapy plus CTLA-4 blockade in lung cancer. Produced via immunoSEQ multiplex PCR; TCRdb's table is partial and in-frame only. The sample lists tens of thousands of clones, roughly 80% occurring once. The source was peripheral blood, collected from a patient treated with radiotherapy plus ipilimumab. Receptors originate from a human donor with non-small cell lung cancer whose response to radiotherapy plus ipilimumab could not be evaluated.

This clone has just one count. This chain uses TRBV7-6 with TRBJ1-2; D possibly corresponds to TRBD1 (6 bases). Trimming took off 9 bases at V and 3 bases at J, with 11 bases between the two ends. The CDR3 is made up of 12 amino acids. The germline V gene encodes CDR1 SGHVS and CDR2 FNYEAQ. The CDR3 coding sequence is TGTGCCAGTGGACAGACAGACTATGGCTACACCTTC. As protein: CASGQTDYGYTF.

The chain employs TRBV5-5 and TRBJ2-5; TRBD2 agrees at 10 bases. Germline V gene sequence: CDR1 SGHKS, CDR2 YYEKEE (reference sequence). The junction had 9 bases not matched to a gene; V was cut back by 4 bases and J by 3 bases. This CDR3 has 16 residues. The CDR3 region is CASSPGASGSEETQYF. The CDR3 DNA follows: TGTGCCAGCAGCCCCGGTGCTAGCGGGAGCGAAGAGACCCAGTACTTC.

This rearrangement joins TRBV7-2 to TRBJ1-1; TRBD1 aligns across 7 bases. Trimming removed 5 bases from V and 8 bases from J; junction bases left unmatched: 8. This CDR3 has 13 amino acids. The V gene's germline CDR1 is SGHTA and CDR2 FQGNSA. The CDR3 reads CASSPGQALEAFF. CDR3 bases: TGTGCCAGCAGCCCAGGACAGGCTTTGGAAGCTTTCTTT.

J is TRBJ1-4 and V is TRBV28, with a possible D match to TRBD1 (6 bases). V lost 4 bases and J lost 3, with 18 bases in between. This CDR3 is built from 17 residues. CDR1 and CDR2 from the germline V gene are MDHEN and SYDVKM. In DNA form, the CDR3 reads TGTGCCAGCAGTTCAACGCCTCAGGGGTTTCCTAATGAAAAACTGTTTTTT. Residues: CASSSTPQGFPNEKLFF.

The rearrangement links TRBV7-9 to TRBJ2-3, with TRBD1 matching 8 bases. J lost 1 base, V lost 4 bases, and 7 bases had no gene match. Germline V CDR1 and CDR2: SEHNR, FQNEAQ (reference sequence). The CDR3 spans 16 residues. This CDR3 reads CASSSGPGGGTDTQYF. The CDR3 region has the DNA TGTGCCAGCAGCTCCGGCCCAGGGGGCGGCACAGATACGCAGTATTTT.

The CDR3 DNA follows: TGCAGCGCCGGACAGGGCGCGAACACTGAAGCTTTCTTT. It specifies CSAGQGANTEAFF. J is TRBJ1-1 and V is TRBV29-1; 8 bases align to TRBD1. The CDR3 is made up of 13 amino acids. Looked up from germline, CDR1 is SQVTM and CDR2 is ANQGSEA. Germline trimming cut 7 bases from V and 1 base from J; bases unmatched to any gene: 5.

This chain joins TRBV5-8 and TRBJ2-6; the D is unclear. V lost 0 bases and J 4 bases, leaving 8 bases between the germline ends. This CDR3 region has 15 residues. The germline CDR1 and CDR2 sequences are SGHTS and YDEGEE. In nucleotides, the CDR3 is TGTGCCAGCAGCTTGGCTCGGCGGGGGGCCAACGTCCTGACTTTC. It specifies CASSLARRGANVLTF.

This clone was recorded a few times. The rearrangement joins TRBV10-2 to TRBJ1-5; no reliable D call. CDR1 and CDR2 (germline): WSHSY, SAAADI. There are 16 residues in the CDR3. Trimming stripped 7 bases from V and 4 bases from J, with 20 bases between. The chain's CDR3 is CASTQGGVTGNQPQHF. CDR3 nucleotide sequence: TGCGCCAGCACCCAAGGAGGAGTTACGGGTAATCAGCCCCAGCATTTT.

The chain couples TRBV28 to TRBJ1-1, with D uncertain. The V and J ends lost 5 bases and 0 bases respectively, with 4 bases between them. CDR1 is MDHEN, CDR2 SYDVKM, per germline. CDR3 length: 12 amino acids. This CDR3 reads CASSLLNTEAFF. CDR3 nucleotides: TGTGCCAGCAGTCTTCTGAACACTGAAGCTTTCTTT. Full variable domain (outside the CDR3, taken from reference TRBV28 and TRBJ1-1): DVKVTQSSRYLVKRTGEKVFLECVQDMDHENMFWYRQDPGLGLRLIYFSYDVKMKEKGDIPEGYSVSREKKERFSLILESASTNQTSMYLCASSLLNTEAFFGQGTRLTVV.

The chain carries TRBV27 and TRBJ2-5; the D gene is possibly TRBD1 (6 bases). Germline-derived CDR1 and CDR2 are MNHEY and SMNVEV (reference sequence). V lost 2 bases to trimming and J lost 2 bases, with 12 bases between them. This CDR3 spans 15 amino acids. DNA of the CDR3: TGTGCCAGCAGTTTACAGGGGTGGAGACAAGAGACCCAGTACTTC. As protein: CASSLQGWRQETQYF.

This clone has only a few counts. V gene TRBV19 combines with J gene TRBJ2-7; D ambiguous. The CDR3 is 13 residues long. Germline-derived CDR1 and CDR2 are LNHDA and SQIVND (reference sequence). The ends were cut back, 4 bases at V and 7 bases at J, with 14 bases in the middle. CDR3 DNA sequence: TGTGCCAGTAGTAGTGGCGGCCGCCGGGAGCAGTACTTC. Amino acids: CASSSGGRREQYF.

J is TRBJ2-1 and V is TRBV9, with 10 nucleotides matching TRBD2. V dropped 0 bases and J dropped 0; count of bases not matched to a gene: 9. Germline V CDR1 and CDR2: SGDLS, YYNGEE. The CDR3 sequence is 19 residues long. CDR3 region: CASSVGPGLARSSYNEQFF. The CDR3 DNA reads as TGTGCCAGCAGCGTAGGACCGGGACTAGCGAGAAGCTCCTACAATGAGCAGTTCTTC.

This CDR3 is CASSPLGGNYGYTF. The CDR3 coding sequence is TGCGCCAGCAGCCCTCTTGGGGGCAACTATGGCTACACCTTC. The chain links TRBV4-3 to TRBJ1-2; TRBD1 is a possible D gene (6 bases). This CDR3 comprises 14 residues. The germline V gene has CDR1 LGHNA and CDR2 YSLEER. The V gene lost 4 bases and the J gene lost 2 bases, with 11 bases spanning the gap.

CDR3 nucleotides: TGTGCCAGCAGCTTAGCGCGTGGGGGCGGCAATCAGCCCCAGCATTTT. This sequence encodes CASSLARGGGNQPQHF. The V call is TRBV7-9, the J call TRBJ1-5; D is possibly TRBD1 (6 bases). Between the trimmed V and J ends, which lost 0 bases and 2 bases, there was a span of 11 bases. Germline V gene lookup returns CDR1 SEHNR and CDR2 FQNEAQ (reference sequence). The CDR3 extends over 16 amino acids.

V gene TRBV18 combines with J gene TRBJ1-3, with a weak D call TRBD1 (6 bases). CDR3 length equals 16 residues. Germline V gene lookup returns CDR1 KGHSH and CDR2 LQKENI. Between the trimmed V and J ends, which lost 2 bases and 4 bases, there was a span of 15 bases. The CDR3: CASSPKTGGEGNTIYF. CDR3 bases: TGTGCCAGCTCACCAAAGACGGGGGGCGAAGGAAACACCATATATTTT.

The chain has TRBV28 and TRBJ2-7; TRBD1 aligns across 7 bases. V shed 0 bases and J 10 bases; nucleotides not matched to a gene: 3. Germline CDR1 and CDR2: MDHEN and SYDVKM. The CDR3 covers 12 residues. CDR3 nucleotide sequence: TGTGCCAGCAGTTTATGGGGGGACAGACAGTACTTC. It encodes CASSLWGDRQYF.

This chain joins TRBV28 and TRBJ1-2; 7 bases line up with TRBD1. This CDR3 has 13 amino acids. The V segment lost 6 bases and the J segment 3 bases; nucleotides outside the gene matches: 4. Germline V gives CDR1 MDHEN, CDR2 SYDVKM. The CDR3 nucleotides are TGTGCCAGCAGCTGGGACAGAGACTATGGCTACACCTTC. The encoded protein is CASSWDRDYGYTF.

As for this clone: Its ends do not fully match the called genes, so a read error is possible. The gene calls are TRBV2 and TRBJ2-5; D is possibly TRBD1 (5 bases). The CDR3 runs 14 residues. Germline V gene sequence: CDR1 SNHLY, CDR2 FYNNEI. CDR3 DNA sequence: TGTGCCAGCAGTGAACAGGGCGGCCAAGGGACCCAGTACTTC. This encodes CASSEQGGQGTQYF.

There are a few counts of this clone. In DNA, the CDR3 is TGTGCCACCAGCACAGGGGAAGACTACGAGCAGTACTTC. Translated, it gives CATSTGEDYEQYF. V and J are TRBV15 and TRBJ2-7; D possibly corresponds to TRBD1 (6 bases). CDR1 is LNHNV, CDR2 YYDKDF, per germline (reference sequence). Trimming removed 4 bases at V and 3 bases at J, with 10 bases between. The CDR3 is made up of 13 amino acids.

This chain uses TRBV6-6 with TRBJ2-1, with D perhaps TRBD2 (6 bases). From germline, CDR1 is MNHNY and CDR2 SVGAGI (reference sequence). This CDR3 comprises 12 residues. Trimming shortened V by 8 bases and J by 8 bases, and 13 bases separated the two germline ends. CDR3: CASSSGGYEQFF. The CDR3 region has the DNA TGTGCCAGCTCAAGTGGGGGGTATGAGCAGTTCTTC.

This clone was seen a few times. The J gene is TRBJ1-1, the V gene TRBV4-3; weak D call: TRBD1 (5 bases). The ends were cut back, 0 bases at V and 1 base at J, with 12 bases in the middle. The CDR3 extends over 16 amino acids. The germline CDR1 and CDR2 sequences are LGHNA and YSLEER. The CDR3 DNA reads TGCGCCAGCAGCCAAGAAGCGGGCAGGGCGAACACTGAAGCTTTCTTT. Its protein is CASSQEAGRANTEAFF.

This chain uses TRBV10-3 with TRBJ1-2, with D perhaps matching TRBD1 (6 bases). Trimming left V 4 bases short and J 5 bases short, with 8 bases between. Germline V gives CDR1 ENHRY, CDR2 SYGVKD. This CDR3 is built from 12 residues. This CDR3 reads CAISGTEYGYTF. The CDR3 DNA is TGTGCCATCAGTGGGACAGAGTATGGCTACACCTTC.

The J gene is TRBJ1-5, the V gene TRBV27; 7 positions match TRBD1. Per the germline V gene, CDR1 is MNHEY and CDR2 is SMNVEV (reference sequence). The CDR3 sequence is 14 residues long. The junction had 5 bases not matched to a gene; V was cut back by 3 bases and J by 6 bases. The CDR3 sequence is CASSFTGASQPQHF. The CDR3 DNA reads TGTGCCAGCAGTTTTACAGGGGCGTCTCAGCCCCAGCATTTT.

V gene TRBV9 combines with J gene TRBJ2-5, with a weak D call TRBD2 (5 bases). The CDR3 length is 14 residues. Germline V gene lookup returns CDR1 SGDLS and CDR2 YYNGEE. The germline V and J ends were trimmed by 0 bases and 5 bases, with 11 bases remaining between them. The CDR3 DNA reads as TGTGCCAGCAGCGTAGAAATGGGCGGGGAGACCCAGTACTTC. Its protein product is CASSVEMGGETQYF.